The clone carrying this T cell receptor beta chain has ten or more counts. Its antigen is currently unknown. These data originate in a study of T cells in Graves' hyperthyroidism and ophthalmopathy. The ends lost 5 bases at V and 4 bases at J; junction bases unmatched: 5. This CDR3 is 14 amino acids long. From germline, CDR1 is MNHEY and CDR2 SMNVEV (reference sequence). Amplified TCR beta CDR3 regions derived from RNA transcripts. An initial round of RT-PCR targeting the TCR CDR3 relied on the HTBI primer set. One entry per CDR3 protein results from TCRdb running MiXCR on the multiplex PCR reads. The sample lists about 690,000 distinct CDR3 sequences; roughly a sixth were seen once. The definition of stable Graves' hyperthyroidism was no ophthalmopathy progression within 18 months. The hyperthyroidism patients had all been newly diagnosed, and their disease duration was under 2 months. Their ages ranged from 18 to 65 years. Uncontrolled infection, other autoimmune disease, pregnancy or lactation led to exclusion.

Study-level findings and limits: Blood held most thyroid clonotypes expanded above 0.001 frequency.

This TCR was sampled from a middle-aged man with Graves' hyperthyroidism. The sample consisted of blood. The chain is built from TRBV27 and TRBJ2-1; 7 positions agree with TRBD2. The CDR3 DNA is TGTGCCAGCAGTCGGGCTAGCGGATACAATGAGCAGTTCTTC. This translates into CASSRASGYNEQFF.